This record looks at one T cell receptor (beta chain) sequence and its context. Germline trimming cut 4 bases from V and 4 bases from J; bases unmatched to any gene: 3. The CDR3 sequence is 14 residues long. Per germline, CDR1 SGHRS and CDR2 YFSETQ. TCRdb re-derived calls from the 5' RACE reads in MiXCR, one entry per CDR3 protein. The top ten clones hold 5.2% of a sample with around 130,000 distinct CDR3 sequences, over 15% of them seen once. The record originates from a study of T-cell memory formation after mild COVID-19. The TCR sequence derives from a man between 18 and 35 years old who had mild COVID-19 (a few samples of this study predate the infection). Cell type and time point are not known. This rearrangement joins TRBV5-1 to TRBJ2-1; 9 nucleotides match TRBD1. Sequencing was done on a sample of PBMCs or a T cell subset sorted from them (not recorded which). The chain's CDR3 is CASSHRGPYNEQFF. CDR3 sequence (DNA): TGCGCCAGCAGCCACAGGGGGCCTTACAATGAGCAGTTCTTC.